Included here is one T cell receptor (beta chain) sequence, with context. Its cognate antigen is unknown. The data were taken from a study of identical twins. Overall study results and limits: Twins shared out-of-frame alpha sequences with excess low generation probability.

The V end lost 3 bases, the J end lost 8 bases, and 10 bases lay between the germline ends. Looked up from germline, CDR1 is ENHRY and CDR2 is SYGVKD. CDR3 length equals 13 residues. TCRdb processed the 5' RACE reads anew with MiXCR; each CDR3 protein has one entry. Of about 530,000 distinct CDR3 sequences listed, over 12% are singletons. This same sample was also part of a study on yellow fever vaccine responses in identical twins.

Sequenced: CD4+ T cells sorted from blood. This chain connects TRBV10-3 to TRBJ1-4, with a possible D match to TRBD1 (5 bases). This receptor was obtained from a woman under 30 in good health. The CDR3 loop reads CAISEGAREKLFF. CDR3 nucleotide sequence: TGTGCCATCAGTGAAGGGGCGAGGGAAAAACTGTTTTTT.